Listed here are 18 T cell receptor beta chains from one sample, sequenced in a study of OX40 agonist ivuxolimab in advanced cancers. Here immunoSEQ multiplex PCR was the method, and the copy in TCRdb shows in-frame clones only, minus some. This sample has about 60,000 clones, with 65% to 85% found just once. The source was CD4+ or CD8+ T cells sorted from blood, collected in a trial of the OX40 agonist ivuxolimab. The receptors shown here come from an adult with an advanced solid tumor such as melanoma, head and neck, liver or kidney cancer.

The CDR3 sequence is CASSQPTRSSYNEQFF. For the CDR3, the DNA is TGCGCCAGCAGCCAACCCACCCGGAGCTCCTACAATGAGCAGTTCTTC. V usage is TRBV4-1 and J usage is TRBJ2-1; D is unclear. V lost 2 bases and J 0 bases, leaving 11 bases between the germline ends. Looked up from germline, CDR1 is MGHRA and CDR2 is YSYEKL. The CDR3 spans 16 residues.

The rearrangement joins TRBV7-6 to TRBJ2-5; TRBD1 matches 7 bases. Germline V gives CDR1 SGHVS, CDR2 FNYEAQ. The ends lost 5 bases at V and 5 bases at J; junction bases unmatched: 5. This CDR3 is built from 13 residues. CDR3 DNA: TGTGCCAGCAGCCGACAGGGACGGGAGACCCAGTACTTC. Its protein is CASSRQGRETQYF.

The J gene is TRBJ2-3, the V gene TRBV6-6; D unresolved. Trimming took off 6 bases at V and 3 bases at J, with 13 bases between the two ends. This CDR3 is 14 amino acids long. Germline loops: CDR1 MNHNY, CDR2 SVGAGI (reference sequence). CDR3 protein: CASRPFDRTDTQYF. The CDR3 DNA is TGTGCCAGCAGACCCTTCGACCGAACAGATACGCAGTATTTT.

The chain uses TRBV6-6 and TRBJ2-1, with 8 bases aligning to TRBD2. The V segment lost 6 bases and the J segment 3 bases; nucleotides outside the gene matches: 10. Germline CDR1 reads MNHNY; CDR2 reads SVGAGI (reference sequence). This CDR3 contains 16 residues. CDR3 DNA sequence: TGTGCCAGCAGCACACCCTCTAGCGGGCGCTACAATGAGCAGTTCTTC. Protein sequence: CASSTPSSGRYNEQFF.

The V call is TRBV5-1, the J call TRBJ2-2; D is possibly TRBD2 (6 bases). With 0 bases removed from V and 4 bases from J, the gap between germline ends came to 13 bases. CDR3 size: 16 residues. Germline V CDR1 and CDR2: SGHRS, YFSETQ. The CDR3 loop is CASSLVYARGTGELFF. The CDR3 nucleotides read TGCGCCAGCAGCTTGGTATATGCGCGGGGCACCGGGGAGCTGTTTTTT.

The CDR3 DNA reads as TGTGCCAGCAGCTTGGCGGAAAATAGCTTATCCGAGCAGTACTTC. Its translation: CASSLAENSLSEQYF. The rearrangement uses TRBV5-4 and TRBJ2-7; the D is unclear. From germline, CDR1 is SGHNT and CDR2 YYREEE (reference sequence). Trimming shortened V by 0 bases and J by 6 bases, and 16 bases separated the two germline ends. There are 15 residues in the CDR3.

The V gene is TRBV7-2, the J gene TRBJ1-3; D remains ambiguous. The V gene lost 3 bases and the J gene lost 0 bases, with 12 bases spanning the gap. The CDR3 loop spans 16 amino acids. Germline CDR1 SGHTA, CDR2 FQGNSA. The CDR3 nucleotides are TGTGCCAGCAGCTTGGTTGGACGGTCCTCTGGAAACACCATATATTTT. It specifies CASSLVGRSSGNTIYF.

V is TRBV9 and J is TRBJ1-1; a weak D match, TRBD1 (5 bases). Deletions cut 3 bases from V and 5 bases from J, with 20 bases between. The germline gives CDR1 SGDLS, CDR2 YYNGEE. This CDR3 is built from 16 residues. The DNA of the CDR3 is TGTGCCAGCAGCGAAAGCCTCAGGGTCACGGGAACTGAAGCTTTCTTT. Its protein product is CASSESLRVTGTEAFF. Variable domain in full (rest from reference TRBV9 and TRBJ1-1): DSGVTQTPKHLITATGQRVTLRCSPRSGDLSVYWYQQSLDQGLQFLIQYYNGEERAKGNILERFSAQQFPDLHSELNLSSLELGDSALYFCASSESLRVTGTEAFFGQGTRLTVV.

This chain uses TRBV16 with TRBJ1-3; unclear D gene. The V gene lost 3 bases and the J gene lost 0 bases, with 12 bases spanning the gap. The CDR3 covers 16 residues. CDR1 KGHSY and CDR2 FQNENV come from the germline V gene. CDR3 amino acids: CASSHSGPNSGNTIYF. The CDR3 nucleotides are TGTGCCAGCAGCCACTCCGGGCCGAACTCTGGAAACACCATATATTTT.

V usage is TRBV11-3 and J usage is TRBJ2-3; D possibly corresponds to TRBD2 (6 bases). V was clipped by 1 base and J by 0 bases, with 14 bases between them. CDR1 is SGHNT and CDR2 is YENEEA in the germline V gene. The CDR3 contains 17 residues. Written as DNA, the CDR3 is TGTGCCAGCAGCTTAGGAACTAGCTCCATCAGCACAGATACGCAGTATTTT. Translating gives CASSLGTSSISTDTQYF.

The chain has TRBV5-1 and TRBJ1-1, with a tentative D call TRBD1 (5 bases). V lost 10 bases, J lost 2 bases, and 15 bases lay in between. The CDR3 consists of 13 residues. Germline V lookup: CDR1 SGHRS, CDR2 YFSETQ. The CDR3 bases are TGCGCCTGCACGAAAGGGGAAAACACTGAAGCTTTCTTT. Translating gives CACTKGENTEAFF. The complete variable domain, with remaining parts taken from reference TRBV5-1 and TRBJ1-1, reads KAGVTQTPRYLIKTRGQQVTLSCSPISGHRSVSWYQQTPGQGLQFLFEYFSETQRNKGNFPGRFSGRQFSNSRSEMNVSTLELGDSALYLCACTKGENTEAFFGQGTRLTVV.

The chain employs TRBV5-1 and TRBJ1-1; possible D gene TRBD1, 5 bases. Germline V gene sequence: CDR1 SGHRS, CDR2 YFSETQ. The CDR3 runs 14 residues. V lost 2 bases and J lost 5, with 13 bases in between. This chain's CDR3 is CASSFPGLGTEAFF. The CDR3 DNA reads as TGCGCCAGCAGCTTTCCGGGGCTGGGAACTGAAGCTTTCTTT.

The CDR3 here is CASSLLAGMSTEQYF. DNA of the CDR3: TGTGCCAGCAGCCTACTAGCGGGTATGTCAACCGAGCAGTACTTC. The chain couples TRBV2 to TRBJ2-7; 9 bases are shared with TRBD2. The CDR3 sequence is 15 residues long. The germline CDR1 and CDR2 sequences are SNHLY and FYNNEI. With 6 bases clipped from V and 6 bases from J, the junction kept 12 bases outside the gene matches. The full variable domain, with the rest looked up from reference TRBV2 and TRBJ2-7, is EPEVTQTPSHQVTQMGQEVILRCVPISNHLYFYWYRQILGQKVEFLVSFYNNEISEKSEIFDDQFSVERPDGSNFTLKIRSTKLEDSAMYFCASSLLAGMSTEQYFGPGTRLTVT.

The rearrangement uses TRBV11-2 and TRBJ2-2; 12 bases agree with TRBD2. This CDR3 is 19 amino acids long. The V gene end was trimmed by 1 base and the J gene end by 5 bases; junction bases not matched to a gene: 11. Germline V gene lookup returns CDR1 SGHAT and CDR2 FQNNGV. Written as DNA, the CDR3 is TGTGCCAGCAGCTTAGTGTACCAACTAGCGGGAGGATGGACCGGGGAGCTGTTTTTT. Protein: CASSLVYQLAGGWTGELFF.

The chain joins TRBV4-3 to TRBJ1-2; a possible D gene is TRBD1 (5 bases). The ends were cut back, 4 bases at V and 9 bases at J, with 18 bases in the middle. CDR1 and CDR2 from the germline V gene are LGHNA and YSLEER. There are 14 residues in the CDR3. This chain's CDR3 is CASSRDRAYVSYTF. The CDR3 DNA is TGCGCCAGCAGCCGAGACAGAGCCTATGTAAGCTACACCTTC.

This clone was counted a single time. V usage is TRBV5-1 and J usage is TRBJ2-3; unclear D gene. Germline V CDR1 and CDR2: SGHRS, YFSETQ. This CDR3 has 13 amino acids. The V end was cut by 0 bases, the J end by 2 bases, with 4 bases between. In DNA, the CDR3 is TGCGCCAGCAGCTTGGGGACCACAGATACGCAGTATTTT. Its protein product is CASSLGTTDTQYF.

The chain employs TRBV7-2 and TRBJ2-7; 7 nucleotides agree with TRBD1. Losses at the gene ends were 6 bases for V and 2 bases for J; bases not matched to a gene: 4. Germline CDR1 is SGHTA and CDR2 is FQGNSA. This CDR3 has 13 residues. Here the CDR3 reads CASRPTGAYEQYF. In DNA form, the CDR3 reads TGTGCCAGCAGACCAACAGGGGCCTACGAGCAGTACTTC.

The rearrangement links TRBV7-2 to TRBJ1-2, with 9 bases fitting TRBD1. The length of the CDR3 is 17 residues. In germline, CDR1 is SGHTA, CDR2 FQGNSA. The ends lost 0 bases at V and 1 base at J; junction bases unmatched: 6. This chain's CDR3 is CASSLAPGQGFNYGYTF. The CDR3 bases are TGTGCCAGCAGCTTAGCCCCGGGACAGGGATTTAACTATGGCTACACCTTC.